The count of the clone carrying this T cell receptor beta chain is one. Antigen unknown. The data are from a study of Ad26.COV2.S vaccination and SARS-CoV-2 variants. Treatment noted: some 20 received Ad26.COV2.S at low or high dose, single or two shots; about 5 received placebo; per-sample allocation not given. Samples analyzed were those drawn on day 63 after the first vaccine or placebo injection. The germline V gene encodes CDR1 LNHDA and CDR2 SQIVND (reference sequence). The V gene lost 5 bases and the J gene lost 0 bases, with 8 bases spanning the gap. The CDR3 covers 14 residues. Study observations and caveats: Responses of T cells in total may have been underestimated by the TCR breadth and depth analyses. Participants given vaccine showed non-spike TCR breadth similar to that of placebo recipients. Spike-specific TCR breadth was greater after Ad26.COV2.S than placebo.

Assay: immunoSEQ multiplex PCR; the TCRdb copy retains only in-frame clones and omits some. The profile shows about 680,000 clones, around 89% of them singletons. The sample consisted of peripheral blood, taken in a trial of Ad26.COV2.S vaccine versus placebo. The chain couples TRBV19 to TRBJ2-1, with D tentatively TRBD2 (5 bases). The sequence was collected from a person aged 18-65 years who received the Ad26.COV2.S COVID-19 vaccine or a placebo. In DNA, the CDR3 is TGTGCCAGTAGTGAAGGGAGCTCCTACAATGAGCAGTTCTTC. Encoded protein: CASSEGSSYNEQFF. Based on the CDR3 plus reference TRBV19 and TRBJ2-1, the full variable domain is DGGITQSPKYLFRKEGQNVTLSCEQNLNHDAMYWYRQDPGQGLRLIYYSQIVNDFQKGDIAEGYSVSREKKESFPLTVTSAQKNPTAFYLCASSEGSSYNEQFFGPGTRLTVL.